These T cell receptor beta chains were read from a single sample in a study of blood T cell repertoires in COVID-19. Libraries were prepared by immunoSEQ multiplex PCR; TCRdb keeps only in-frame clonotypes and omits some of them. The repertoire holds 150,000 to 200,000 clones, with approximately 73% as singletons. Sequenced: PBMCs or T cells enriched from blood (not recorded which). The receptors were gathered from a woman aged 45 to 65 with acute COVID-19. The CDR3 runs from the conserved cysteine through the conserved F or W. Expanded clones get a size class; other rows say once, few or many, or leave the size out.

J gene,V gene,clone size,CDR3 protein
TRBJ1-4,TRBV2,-,CASSEALGGNEKLFF
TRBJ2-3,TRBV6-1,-,CASSERGLSDTQYF
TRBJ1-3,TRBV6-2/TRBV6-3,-,CASSDSSGNTIYF
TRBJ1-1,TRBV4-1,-,CASSPTDRNTEAFF
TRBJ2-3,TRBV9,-,CASSVSGGLPGDTQYF
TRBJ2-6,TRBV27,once,CASGRGSGANVLTF
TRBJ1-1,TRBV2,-,CAGGQMNTEAFF
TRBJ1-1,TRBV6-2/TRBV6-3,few,CASSHPGQSVSEAFF
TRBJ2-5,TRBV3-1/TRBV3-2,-,CASSPHPRGSGGSGETQYF
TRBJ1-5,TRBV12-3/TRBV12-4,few,CASSDSPAPQHF
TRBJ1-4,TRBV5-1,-,CASSDRPDNEKLFF
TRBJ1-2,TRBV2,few,CASTSGRAHGYTF
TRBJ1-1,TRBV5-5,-,CASTPGGTAHLSGAFF
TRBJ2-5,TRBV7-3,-,CASSPERDRVGETQYF
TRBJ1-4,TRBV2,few,CASREQGSNEKLFF
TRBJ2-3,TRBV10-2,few,CASSVPKLAGIRSSTDTQYF